This T cell receptor beta chain was found in a study of patients and donors after allogeneic stem cell transplantation. MiXCR, applied by TCRdb to the RT-PCR reads, yields one record per CDR3 protein. The sample lists 410,000 or so distinct CDR3 sequences, around 15% occurring once. V lost 2 bases and J lost 3, with 11 bases in between. The CDR3 is made up of 13 amino acids. Germline V gene data show CDR1 as DFQATT and CDR2 as SNEGSKA (reference sequence). This chain joins TRBV20-1 and TRBJ2-7; D remains ambiguous. The sequence was obtained from a human donor who was either an allogeneic HSCT recipient or a stem cell or donor lymphocyte infusion donor (not recorded which). It is not recorded whose cells these are; they may come from a transplant donor. Sample: blood, either unsorted or a sorted T cell fraction (not recorded which). CDR3 in amino acids: CSARSERNYEQYF. The CDR3 region has the DNA TGCAGTGCTAGATCGGAGAGGAACTACGAGCAGTACTTC.